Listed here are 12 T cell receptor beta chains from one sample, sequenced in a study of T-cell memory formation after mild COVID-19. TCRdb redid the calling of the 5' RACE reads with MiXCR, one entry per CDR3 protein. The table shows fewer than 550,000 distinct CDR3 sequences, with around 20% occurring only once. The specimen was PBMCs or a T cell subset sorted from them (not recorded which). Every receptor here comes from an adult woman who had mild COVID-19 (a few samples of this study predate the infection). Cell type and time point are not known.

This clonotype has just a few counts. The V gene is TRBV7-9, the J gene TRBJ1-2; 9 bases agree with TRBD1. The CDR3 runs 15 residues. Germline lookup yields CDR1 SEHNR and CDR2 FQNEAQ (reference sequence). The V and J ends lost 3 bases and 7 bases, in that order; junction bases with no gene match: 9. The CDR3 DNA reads TGTGCCAGCAGCTTTGCCCGGGACAGGGTGGGTGGCTACACCTTC. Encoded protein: CASSFARDRVGGYTF.

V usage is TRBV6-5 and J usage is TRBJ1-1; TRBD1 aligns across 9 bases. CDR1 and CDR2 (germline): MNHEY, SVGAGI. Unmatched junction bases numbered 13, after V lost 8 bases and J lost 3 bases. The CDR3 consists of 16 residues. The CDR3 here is CASHRGTGKLYTEAFF. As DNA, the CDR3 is TGTGCCAGCCATCGGGGGACAGGGAAACTCTACACTGAAGCTTTCTTT.

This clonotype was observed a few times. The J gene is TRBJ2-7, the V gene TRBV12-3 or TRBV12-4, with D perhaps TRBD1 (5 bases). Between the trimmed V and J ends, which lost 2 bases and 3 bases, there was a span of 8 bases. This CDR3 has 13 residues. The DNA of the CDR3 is TGTGCCAGCAGTTTACAGGGTAACTACGAGCAGTACTTC. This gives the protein CASSLQGNYEQYF.

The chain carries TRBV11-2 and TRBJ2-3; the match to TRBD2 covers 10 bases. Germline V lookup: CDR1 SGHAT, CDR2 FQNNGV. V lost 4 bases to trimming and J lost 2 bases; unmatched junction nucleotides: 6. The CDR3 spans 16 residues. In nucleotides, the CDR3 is TGTGCCAGCAGCTCACAGCGGGAGGGCAACACAGATACGCAGTATTTT. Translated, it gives CASSSQREGNTDTQYF.

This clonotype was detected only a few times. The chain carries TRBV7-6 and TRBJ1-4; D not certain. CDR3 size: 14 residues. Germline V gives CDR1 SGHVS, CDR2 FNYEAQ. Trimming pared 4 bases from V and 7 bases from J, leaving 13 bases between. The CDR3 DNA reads TGTGCCAGCAGCTCGCGGCTGCTGGGTGAAAAACTGTTTTTT. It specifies CASSSRLLGEKLFF.

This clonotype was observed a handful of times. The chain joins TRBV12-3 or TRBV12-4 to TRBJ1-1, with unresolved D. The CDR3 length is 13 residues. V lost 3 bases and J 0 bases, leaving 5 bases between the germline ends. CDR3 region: CASSFAVNTEAFF. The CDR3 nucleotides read TGTGCCAGCAGTTTCGCCGTGAACACTGAAGCTTTCTTT.

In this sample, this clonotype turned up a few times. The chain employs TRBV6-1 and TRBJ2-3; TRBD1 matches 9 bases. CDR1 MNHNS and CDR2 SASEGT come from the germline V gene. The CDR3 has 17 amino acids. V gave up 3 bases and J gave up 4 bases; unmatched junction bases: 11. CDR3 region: CASSEEPGTGLADTQYF. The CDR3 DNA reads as TGTGCCAGCAGTGAGGAGCCCGGGACAGGGTTGGCAGATACGCAGTATTTT.

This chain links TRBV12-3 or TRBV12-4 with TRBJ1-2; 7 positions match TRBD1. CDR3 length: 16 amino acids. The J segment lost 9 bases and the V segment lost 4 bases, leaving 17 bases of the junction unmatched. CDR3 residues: CASSSPQGQISRRYTF. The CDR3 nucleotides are TGTGCCAGCAGTTCCCCCCAGGGACAGATCTCGCGTCGCTACACCTTC.

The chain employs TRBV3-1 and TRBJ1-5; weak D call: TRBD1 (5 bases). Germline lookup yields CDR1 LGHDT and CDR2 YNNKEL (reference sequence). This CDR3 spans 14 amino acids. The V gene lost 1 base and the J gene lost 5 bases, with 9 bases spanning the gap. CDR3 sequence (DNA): TGTGCCAGCAGCCAAGGGGGGGGGGATCAGCCCCAGCATTTT. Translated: CASSQGGGDQPQHF.

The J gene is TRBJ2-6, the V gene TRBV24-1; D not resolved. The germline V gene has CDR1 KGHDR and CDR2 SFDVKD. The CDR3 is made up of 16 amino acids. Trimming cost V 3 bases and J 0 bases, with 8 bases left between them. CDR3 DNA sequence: TGTGCCACCAGTGATGAAAAGAGCTCTGGGGCCAACGTCCTGACTTTC. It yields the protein CATSDEKSSGANVLTF.

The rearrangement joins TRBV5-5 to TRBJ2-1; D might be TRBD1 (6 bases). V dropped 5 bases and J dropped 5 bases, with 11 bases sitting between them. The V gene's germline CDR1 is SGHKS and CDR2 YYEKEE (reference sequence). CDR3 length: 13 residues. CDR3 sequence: CASSTGTHNEQFF. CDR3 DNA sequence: TGTGCCAGCAGTACAGGGACCCACAATGAGCAGTTCTTC. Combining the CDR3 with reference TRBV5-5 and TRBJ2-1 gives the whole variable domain DAGVTQSPTHLIKTRGQQVTLRCSPISGHKSVSWYQQVLGQGPQFIFQYYEKEERGRGNFPDRFSARQFPNYSSELNVNALLLGDSALYLCASSTGTHNEQFFGPGTRLTVL.

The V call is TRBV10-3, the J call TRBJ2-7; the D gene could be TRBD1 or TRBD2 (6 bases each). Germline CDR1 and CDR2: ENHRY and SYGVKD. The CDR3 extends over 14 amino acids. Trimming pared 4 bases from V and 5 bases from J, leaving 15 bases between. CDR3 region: CAISVAAGVDEQYF. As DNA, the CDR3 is TGTGCCATCAGTGTAGCGGCAGGGGTAGACGAGCAGTACTTC.